A selection of T cell receptor beta chains follows, all from one sample in a study of T cell repertoires in cytomegalovirus infection. Each CDR3 protein gets one entry after TCRdb re-called the reads with MiXCR. The data hold a few hundred thousand distinct CDR3 sequences, with over 35% observed a single time. These TCRs' antigens remain unknown. The material was cultured PBMCs, obtained from culture after CMV antigen stimulation. All receptors derive from a human donor in good health (CMV status not recorded). Some clones in this sample may be carry-over from other donors' samples. CDR3s include the opening cysteine and the closing phenylalanine or tryptophan. Fields, in order: clone size, D gene, V gene, J gene, CDR3 protein, CDR3 DNA. A D gene is named only where the DNA matches it firmly. The listing skips clone size in some rows; elsewhere it reads once, few, many or a size class.

>.|TRBD2|TRBV27|TRBJ2-2
CASSLGRGGYTGGLFF
TGTGCCAGCAGTCTCGGGCGGGGGGGTTACACCGGGGGGCTGTTTTTT
>.|TRBD2|TRBV5-5|TRBJ2-7
CASSRGLGQYEQYF
TGTGCCAGCAGCAGGGGACTAGGGCAGTACGAGCAGTACTTC
>few|.|TRBV7-9|TRBJ2-3
CATPLGPVSTDTQYF
TGTGCCACCCCCCTCGGACCGGTATCCACAGATACGCAGTATTTT
>many|.|TRBV7-2|TRBJ2-5
CASSPGLQETQYF
TGTGCCAGCAGCCCGGGACTCCAAGAGACCCAGTACTTC
>.|TRBD2|TRBV7-8|TRBJ2-3
CASSLRASGTDTQYF
TGTGCCAGCAGCTTACGGGCTAGCGGGACAGATACGCAGTATTTT
>.|TRBD1|TRBV7-8|TRBJ2-7
CASSPWTGGGREQYF
TGTGCCAGCAGCCCTTGGACAGGGGGGGGCCGCGAGCAGTACTTC
>.|.|TRBV7-9|TRBJ2-1
CASSLGTEVPEQFF
TGTGCCAGCAGCTTAGGGACAGAGGTCCCTGAGCAGTTCTTC
>few|TRBD2|TRBV5-4|TRBJ2-1
CASSPPTGTSARGGNEHGQFF
TGTGCCAGCAGCCCCCCAACCGGGACTAGCGCTCGGGGGGGGAATGAGCACGGGCAGTTCTTC
>once|TRBD2|TRBV28|TRBJ2-7
CATRVSGGYEQYF
TGTGCCACTCGGGTTAGCGGGGGCTACGAGCAGTACTTC
>few|.|TRBV14|TRBJ2-7
CASSRKAREQYF
TGTGCCAGCAGCCGGAAGGCCAGAGAGCAGTACTTC